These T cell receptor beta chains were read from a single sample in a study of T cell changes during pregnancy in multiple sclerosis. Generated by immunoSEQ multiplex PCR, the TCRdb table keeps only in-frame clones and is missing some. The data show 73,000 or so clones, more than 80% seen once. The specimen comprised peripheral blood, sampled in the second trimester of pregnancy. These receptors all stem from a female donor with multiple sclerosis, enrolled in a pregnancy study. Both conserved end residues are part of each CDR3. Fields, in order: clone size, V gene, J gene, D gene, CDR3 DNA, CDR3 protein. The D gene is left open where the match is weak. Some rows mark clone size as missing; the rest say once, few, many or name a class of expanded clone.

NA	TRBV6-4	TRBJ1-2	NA	TGTGCCAGCAGTGACTCAATATCGGGGGAGAGAGGCTACACCTTC	CASSDSISGERGYTF
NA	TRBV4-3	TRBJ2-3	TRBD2	TGCGCCAGCAGCCAAGGGTACCCCACGGAGGATAAGCGGGGGCATTGGGATACGCAGTATTTT	CASSQGYPTEDKRGHWDTQYF
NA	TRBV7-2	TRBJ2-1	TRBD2	TGTGCCAGCAGCTCCGGACTAGTGTCCTACAATGAGCAGTTCTTC	CASSSGLVSYNEQFF
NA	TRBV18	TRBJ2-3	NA	TGTGCCAGCTCACCGCCGGGAGAGACGCAGTATTTT	CASSPPGETQYF
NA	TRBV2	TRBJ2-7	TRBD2	TGTGCCAGCCATACGGGGGGGGCAAGCGAGCAGTACTTC	CASHTGGASEQYF
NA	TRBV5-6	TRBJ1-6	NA	TGTGCCAGCAGCTCCAGACAGACCTACTATAATTCACCCCTCCACTTT	CASSSRQTYYNSPLHF
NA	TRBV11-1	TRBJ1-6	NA	TGTGCCAGCAGTTGGACAGACTATAATTCACCCCTCCACTTT	CASSWTDYNSPLHF
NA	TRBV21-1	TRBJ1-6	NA	TGTGCCAGCAGACAGGACTCCTATAATTCACCCCTCCACTTT	CASRQDSYNSPLHF
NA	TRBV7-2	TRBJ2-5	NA	TGTGCCAGCAGCTTAGGAGTGGCGGCCCAGTACTTC	CASSLGVAAQYF
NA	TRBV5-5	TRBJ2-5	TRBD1	TGTGCCAGCAGCGCCGGGACAGGGCCTCAAGAGACCCAGTACTTC	CASSAGTGPQETQYF
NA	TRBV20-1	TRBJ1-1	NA	TGCAGTGCTCGGGTGAACACTGAAGCTTTCTTT	CSARVNTEAFF
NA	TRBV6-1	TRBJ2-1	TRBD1	TGTGCCAGCAGTGACGGGACAGGGGGGGTCAATGAGCAGTTCTTC	CASSDGTGGVNEQFF
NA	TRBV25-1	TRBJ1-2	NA	TGTGCCAGCAGTGAATACCCGTATGGCTACACCTTC	CASSEYPYGYTF
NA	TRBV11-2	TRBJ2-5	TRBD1	TGTGCCAGCAGCTTCTGGAAGGTGACAGGGGCTGAGACCCAGTACTTC	CASSFWKVTGAETQYF
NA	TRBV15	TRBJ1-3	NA	TGTGCCACCAGGCGGGGCAAGGGCCCCGACGCCGCGGACACCATATATTTT	CATRRGKGPDAADTIYF
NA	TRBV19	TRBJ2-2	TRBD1	TGTGCCAGTAGTAATTTAGGGGGCCGGAGCGGGGAGCTGTTTTTT	CASSNLGGRSGELFF
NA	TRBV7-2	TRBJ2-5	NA	TGTGCCAGCAGCTCGGGGGAAGCCCAGTACTTC	CASSSGEAQYF
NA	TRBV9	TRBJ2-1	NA	TGTGCCAGCAGCGTACTCGGGGTTACCTACAATGAGCAGTTCTTC	CASSVLGVTYNEQFF
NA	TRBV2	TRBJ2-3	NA	TGTGCCAGCAGTTCAGCGGAAAGCACAGATACGCAGTATTTT	CASSSAESTDTQYF
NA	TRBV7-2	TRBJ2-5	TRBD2	TGTGCCAGCAGCTTAGGTAGTAGCGGGGGCCAAGAGACCCAGTACTTC	CASSLGSSGGQETQYF
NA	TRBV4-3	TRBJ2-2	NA	TGCGCCAGCAGCCAGGGTACAGGCGGGGAGCTGTTTTTT	CASSQGTGGELFF
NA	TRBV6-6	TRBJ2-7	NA	TGTGCCAGCAGTTCCCCCCCGCGGGGGCCGGGGAACGAGCAGTACTTC	CASSSPPRGPGNEQYF
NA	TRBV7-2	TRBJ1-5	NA	TGTGCCAGCAGCGTAGGGGCTGATCAGCCCCAGCATTTT	CASSVGADQPQHF
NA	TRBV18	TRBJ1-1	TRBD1	TGTGCCAGCTCACCTACAGGGGGGGTCGTGGACACTGAAGCTTTCTTT	CASSPTGGVVDTEAFF
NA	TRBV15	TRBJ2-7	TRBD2	TGTGCCACTTCCCGCCAAGCGGGGGGCCTATACGAGCAGTACTTC	CATSRQAGGLYEQYF
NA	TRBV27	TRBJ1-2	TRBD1	TGTGCCAGCAGTTCGCCCCCCACAGGGGGCTTATGGGGCTACACCTTC	CASSSPPTGGLWGYTF
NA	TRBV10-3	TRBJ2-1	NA	TGTGCCATCAGTGTTGGTAGTGAGCAGTTCTTC	CAISVGSEQFF
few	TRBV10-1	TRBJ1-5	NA	TGCGCCAGCAGTGAGTACGACAGGAATAGCAATCAGCCCCAGCATTTT	CASSEYDRNSNQPQHF
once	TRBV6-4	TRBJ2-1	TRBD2	TGTGCCAGCAGTGCTAGCGGGGGGACCGGGGACAATGAGCAGTTCTTC	CASSASGGTGDNEQFF
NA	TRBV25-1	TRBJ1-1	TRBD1	TGTGCCAGCAGTGAGACGACAGGGGTAACTTTCTTT	CASSETTGVTFF
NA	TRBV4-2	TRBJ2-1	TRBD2	TGTGCCAGCAGCCAAGAGTCGACTAGCGGGGGCTACAATGAGCAGTTCTTC	CASSQESTSGGYNEQFF
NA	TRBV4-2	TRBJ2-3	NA	TGTGCCAGCAGCCAAGTAGGGGCTAGCACAGATACGCAGTATTTT	CASSQVGASTDTQYF
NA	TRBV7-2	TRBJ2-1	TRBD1	TGTGCCAGCAGCTTTATAGACAGGGTAAGCGAGCAGTTCTTC	CASSFIDRVSEQFF
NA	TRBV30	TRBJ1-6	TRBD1	TGTGCCACGCGAGGACAGGGCTCTATTGGTGCATCACCCCTCCACTTT	CATRGQGSIGASPLHF
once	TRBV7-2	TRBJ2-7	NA	TGTGCCAGCAGCGCCAGGTGGCTAGAGCAGTACTTC	CASSARWLEQYF
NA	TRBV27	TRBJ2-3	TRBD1	TGTGCCAGCAGTTTATTACCTGACGGACAGGGGACGATCTATTTT	CASSLLPDGQGTIYF